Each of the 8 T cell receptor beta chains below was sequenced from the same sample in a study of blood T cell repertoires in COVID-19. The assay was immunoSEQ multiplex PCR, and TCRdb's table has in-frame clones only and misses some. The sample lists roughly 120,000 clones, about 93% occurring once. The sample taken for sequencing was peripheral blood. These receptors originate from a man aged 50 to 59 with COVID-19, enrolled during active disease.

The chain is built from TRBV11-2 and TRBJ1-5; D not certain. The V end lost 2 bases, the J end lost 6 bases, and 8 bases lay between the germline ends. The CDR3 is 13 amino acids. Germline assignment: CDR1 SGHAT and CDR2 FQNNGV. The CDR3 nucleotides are TGTGCCAGCAGCTTAAGCGAAAGTCAGCCCCAGCATTTT. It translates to CASSLSESQPQHF.

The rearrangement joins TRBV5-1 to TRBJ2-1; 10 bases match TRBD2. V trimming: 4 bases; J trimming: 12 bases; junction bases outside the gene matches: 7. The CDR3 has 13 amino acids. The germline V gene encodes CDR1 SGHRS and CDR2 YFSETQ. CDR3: CASSPDLAGGQFF. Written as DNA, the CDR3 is TGCGCCAGCAGCCCAGATTTAGCGGGAGGGCAGTTCTTC.

In DNA, the CDR3 is TGTGCCAGCAGTTTACAGCGGGCCCTCTCCTACGAGCAGTACTTC. Protein sequence: CASSLQRALSYEQYF. The genes are TRBV28 and TRBJ2-7; maybe TRBD2 (6 bases). The CDR3 is 15 residues long. V gave up 2 bases and J gave up 0 bases, with 11 bases separating them. Germline loops: CDR1 MDHEN, CDR2 SYDVKM.

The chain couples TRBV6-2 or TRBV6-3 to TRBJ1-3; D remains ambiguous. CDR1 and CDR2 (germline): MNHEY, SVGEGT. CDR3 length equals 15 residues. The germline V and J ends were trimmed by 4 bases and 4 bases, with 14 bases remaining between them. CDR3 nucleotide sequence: TGTGCCAGCAGTTTTACGGGTCTTAGAGGAAACACCATATATTTT. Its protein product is CASSFTGLRGNTIYF.

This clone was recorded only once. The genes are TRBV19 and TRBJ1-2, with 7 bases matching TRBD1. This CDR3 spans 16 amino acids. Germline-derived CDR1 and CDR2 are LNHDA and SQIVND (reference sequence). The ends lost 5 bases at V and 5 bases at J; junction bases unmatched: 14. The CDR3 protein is CASSPFGGGVPYGYTF. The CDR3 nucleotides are TGTGCCAGTAGTCCGTTTGGAGGGGGCGTCCCTTATGGCTACACCTTC.

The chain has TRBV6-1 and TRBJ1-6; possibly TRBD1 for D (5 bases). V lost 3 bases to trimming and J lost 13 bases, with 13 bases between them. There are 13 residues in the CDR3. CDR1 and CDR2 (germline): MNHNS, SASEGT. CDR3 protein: CASSDGLGLPLHF. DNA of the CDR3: TGTGCCAGCAGTGACGGGCTGGGGCTGCCCCTCCACTTT.

The CDR3 is CASSEGQAPNEQFF. In DNA, the CDR3 is TGTGCCAGCAGTGAAGGCCAGGCCCCCAATGAGCAGTTCTTC. This rearrangement joins TRBV2 to TRBJ2-1; D is unclear. Germline CDR1 and CDR2: SNHLY and FYNNEI. The CDR3 runs to 14 residues. The V end lost 1 base, the J end lost 6 bases, and 10 bases lay between the germline ends.

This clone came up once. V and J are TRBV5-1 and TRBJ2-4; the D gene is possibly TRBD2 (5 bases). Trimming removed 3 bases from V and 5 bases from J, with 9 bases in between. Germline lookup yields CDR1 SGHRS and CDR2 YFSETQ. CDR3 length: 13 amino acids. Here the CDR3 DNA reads TGCGCCAGCAGCTGGGCCGGGGAAAACATTCAGTACTTC. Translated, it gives CASSWAGENIQYF.